These T cell receptor beta chains were read from a single sample in a study of shared clonotypes between healthy human individuals. Assay: immunoSEQ multiplex PCR; the TCRdb copy retains only in-frame clones and omits some. This sample has about 1,800,000 clones, with roughly 95% found just once. Sequenced sample: naive CD8+ T cells sorted from blood. These TCRs come from a man younger than 35 in good health. Both conserved end residues are part of each CDR3. A D gene is named only where the DNA matches it firmly. Not all rows give a size; the values are once, few, many and, for expanded clones, a class.

d_call,j_call,v_call,clone_size,cdr3_nt,cdr3_aa
NA,TRBJ1-4,TRBV6-6,few,TGTGCCAGCAGTTACGGGGTTCCTAATGAAAAACTGTTTTTT,CASSYGVPNEKLFF
TRBD2,TRBJ2-1,TRBV10-1,once,TGCGCCAGCAGTGAGTCGGGACTAGCGTCCGATGAGCAGTTCTTC,CASSESGLASDEQFF
NA,TRBJ2-2,TRBV2,NA,TGTGCCAGCAGTGATTTGGGGGGCGGCGGGGAGCTGTTTTTT,CASSDLGGGGELFF
TRBD2,TRBJ2-1,TRBV27,NA,TGTGCCAGCAGTCCCTCGCTTGGAGGACTAGCGTGGCTGTTCTTC,CASSPSLGGLAWLFF
NA,TRBJ2-3,TRBV4-3,NA,TGCGCCAGCAGCCAAGAAAGACAAAGCACAGATACGCAGTATTTT,CASSQERQSTDTQYF
NA,TRBJ1-1,TRBV21-1,NA,TGTGCCAGCAGCAAATTGACAGAGGAGTACGCTGAAGCTTTCTTT,CASSKLTEEYAEAFF
TRBD2,TRBJ2-1,TRBV19,NA,TGTGCCAGTAGCCTGTTCCTAACGGGGGGCTACAATGAGCAGTTCTTC,CASSLFLTGGYNEQFF
TRBD1,TRBJ2-5,TRBV7-9,NA,TGTGCCAGCAGCGCCGCACAGGGGTACCAAGAGACCCAGTACTTC,CASSAAQGYQETQYF
NA,TRBJ2-1,TRBV4-1,NA,TGCGCCAGCAGCCAATCGGAACCACGCTCCTACAATGAGCAGTTCTTC,CASSQSEPRSYNEQFF
NA,TRBJ2-7,TRBV11-3,NA,TGTGCCAGCAGGACGCGTACCTACGAGCAGTACTTC,CASRTRTYEQYF
NA,TRBJ2-2,TRBV6-5,NA,TGTGCCAGCAGTTACTCTAAAAGGAGCGGGGAGCTGTTTTTT,CASSYSKRSGELFF
TRBD2,TRBJ2-5,TRBV7-7,NA,TGTGCTAGCAGCTTATCTGCGGGAGGAATCATGTTGGAGACCCAGTACTTC,CASSLSAGGIMLETQYF
NA,TRBJ2-3,TRBV7-9,NA,TGTGCCAGCAGCCTCCCACGGGGACCACCCGCAGATACGCAGTATTTT,CASSLPRGPPADTQYF
NA,TRBJ1-3,TRBV4-1,NA,TGCGCCAGCAGCCAAGTACCGAGCTCTGGAAACACCATATATTTT,CASSQVPSSGNTIYF
TRBD1,TRBJ2-5,TRBV27,NA,TGTGCCAGCAGTCCGTACATGGGACAGTCCCAAGAGACCCAGTACTTC,CASSPYMGQSQETQYF
NA,TRBJ2-7,TRBV30,NA,TGTGCCTGGAGTGTAAGAGCAAGGGAAAGGTCCTACGAGCAGTACTTC,CAWSVRARERSYEQYF
NA,TRBJ1-3,TRBV4-1,NA,TGCGCCAGCAGCCAGGACGGGAGACCTGGAAACACCATATATTTT,CASSQDGRPGNTIYF
TRBD2,TRBJ2-3,TRBV11-2,NA,TGTGCCAGCAGCTTAGGCGGGGGGGCCACAGATACGCAGTATTTT,CASSLGGGATDTQYF
NA,TRBJ2-5,TRBV27,NA,TGTGCCAGCAGTTTTGGGGACCAAGAGACCCAGTACTTC,CASSFGDQETQYF
TRBD1,TRBJ1-2,TRBV14,NA,TGTGCCAGCAGCCAAGTTACAGGGGATGGCTACACCTTC,CASSQVTGDGYTF
NA,TRBJ2-5,TRBV28,once,TGTGCCAGCAGTTTTTCGGACAGGGAGGGTAACCAAGAGACCCAGTACTTC,CASSFSDREGNQETQYF
NA,TRBJ1-2,TRBV5-6,NA,TGTGCCAGCAGACCGTGGCAGGGGCGTCGTAGGGACTTC,CASRPWQGRRRDF
NA,TRBJ2-5,TRBV5-6,once,TGTGCCAGCAGCTTTGACCTTCGAGGAACCCAGTACTTC,CASSFDLRGTQYF
NA,TRBJ2-7,TRBV4-1,NA,TGCGCCAGCAGCCAAGAGCTTTCAGAGTTGCCCTCCTACGAGCAGTACTTC,CASSQELSELPSYEQYF
TRBD2,TRBJ2-2,TRBV2,NA,TGTGCCAGCAGTGAATTACCGGGACGGTTACCTAGCGGGGCCTCCCGGGACACCGGGGAGCTGTTTTTT,CASSELPGRLPSGASRDTGELFF
NA,TRBJ2-7,TRBV4-1,NA,TGCGCCAGCAGCCAAGTTTCCGGTTCCTACGAGCAGTACTTC,CASSQVSGSYEQYF
NA,TRBJ1-1,TRBV29-1,NA,TGCAGCGTTGACAGGGGCGCGGGAACTGAAGCTTTCTTT,CSVDRGAGTEAFF
NA,TRBJ2-3,TRBV27,NA,TGTGCCAGCAGTTTATACGGGGGGCGTAACACAGATACGCAGTATTTT,CASSLYGGRNTDTQYF
NA,TRBJ1-6,TRBV27,NA,TGTGCCAGCAGTCTAACCTCGGGGACGGTATATAATTCACCCCTCCACTTT,CASSLTSGTVYNSPLHF
TRBD1,TRBJ1-2,TRBV29-1,NA,TGCAGCGTTCAGGACAGGGTTGTTGGCTACACCTTC,CSVQDRVVGYTF
TRBD2,TRBJ2-5,TRBV12-5,NA,TGTGCTAGTGGTCGACTAGCGGGATCCCAAGAGACCCAGTACTTC,CASGRLAGSQETQYF
TRBD1,TRBJ2-7,TRBV5-1,NA,TGCGCCAGCAGCTTGAGACAGGGGAGCTACGAGCAGTACTTC,CASSLRQGSYEQYF
NA,TRBJ2-1,TRBV4-3,NA,TGCGCCAGCAGCCCCGGACTCCTCTCCTACAATGAGCAGTTCTTC,CASSPGLLSYNEQFF
TRBD1,TRBJ2-7,TRBV27,NA,TGTGCCAGCAGCCATCAGGGGGACTACGAGCAGTACTTC,CASSHQGDYEQYF
NA,TRBJ2-3,TRBV30,NA,TGTGCCTGGAGTGTAGGGGACGCCTGGGGGACAGATACGCAGTATTTT,CAWSVGDAWGTDTQYF
NA,TRBJ2-1,TRBV13,NA,TGTGCCAGCAGTTCTGTCGGGACCAACAATGAGCAGTTCTTC,CASSSVGTNNEQFF
NA,TRBJ1-1,TRBV19,NA,TGTGCCAGTAAAGGCCCTGAAGCTTTCTTT,CASKGPEAFF
NA,TRBJ1-3,TRBV11-2,NA,TGTGCCAGCAGCTTAGTTGGAGAAGGCACTGGAAACACCATATATTTT,CASSLVGEGTGNTIYF
NA,TRBJ2-7,TRBV5-1,NA,TGCGCCATCCGGACAGATGCCGCCTACGAGCAGTACTTC,CAIRTDAAYEQYF
NA,TRBJ2-1,TRBV28,NA,TGTGCCAGCAGTTTTTTGAGTAGCTCCTACAATGAGCAGTTCTTC,CASSFLSSSYNEQFF